The 29 T cell receptor beta chains listed next were all sequenced from one sample in a study of Graves' ophthalmopathy and Graves' hyperthyroidism. Amplification from RNA transcripts yielded the TCR beta CDR3 regions. First-round RT-PCR relied on HTBI primers, and a second-round multiplex PCR came next. TCRdb called the multiplex PCR reads again in MiXCR, with one record for every CDR3 protein. In the table there are 900,000 to 1,200,000 distinct CDR3 sequences, around a third of which are singletons. Sequenced sample: peripheral blood or thyroid tissue (not recorded which). These receptors came from an adult man with Graves' hyperthyroidism.

The chain recombines TRBV7-2 with TRBJ1-1; the match to TRBD1 covers 8 bases. The CDR3 length is 12 residues. The V and J ends lost 5 bases and 10 bases, in that order; junction bases with no gene match: 6. Germline CDR1 reads SGHTA; CDR2 reads FQGNSA. As DNA, the CDR3 is TGTGCCAGCAGCCCGCGACAGGGGAGAGCTTTCTTT. It codes for CASSPRQGRAFF. The whole variable domain, remainder taken from reference TRBV7-2 and TRBJ1-1, is GAGVSQSPSNKVTEKGKDVELRCDPISGHTALYWYRQSLGQGLEFLIYFQGNSAPDKSGLPSDRFSAERTGGSVSTLTIQRTQQEDSAVYLCASSPRQGRAFFGQGTRLTVV.

The sample holds many counts of this clonotype. This chain connects TRBV5-6 to TRBJ1-3; D not certain. The CDR3 sequence is 14 residues long. Germline assignment: CDR1 SGHDT and CDR2 YYEEEE. Trimming removed 4 bases at V and 0 bases at J, with 8 bases between. CDR3 amino acids: CASSPTSSGNTIYF. CDR3 nucleotide sequence: TGTGCCAGCAGCCCTACAAGCTCTGGAAACACCATATATTTT.

This clonotype was recorded many times. The chain combines TRBV7-2 with TRBJ1-2; possible D gene TRBD1, 5 bases. Germline V lookup: CDR1 SGHTA, CDR2 FQGNSA. The CDR3 is made up of 15 amino acids. The V end was cut by 5 bases, the J end by 4 bases, with 17 bases between. CDR3 DNA sequence: TGTGCCAGCAGCCTCCGGCCGGGACGGAGCTATGGCTACACCTTC. This codes for CASSLRPGRSYGYTF.

There are many counts of this clonotype. The genes are TRBV7-2 and TRBJ1-4, with 7 bases that match TRBD1. The CDR3 is 14 amino acids. Per germline, CDR1 SGHTA and CDR2 FQGNSA. Unmatched junction bases numbered 4, after V lost 0 bases and J lost 9 bases. In nucleotides, the CDR3 is TGTGCCAGCAGCTTAGCAGGGGGCGATAAAAAACTGTTTTTT. Encoded protein: CASSLAGGDKKLFF.

This clonotype was observed at least ten times. The V and J genes are TRBV7-9 and TRBJ1-2, with D perhaps TRBD1 (5 bases). In germline, CDR1 is SEHNR, CDR2 FQNEAQ (reference sequence). The CDR3 sequence is 17 residues long. V lost 2 bases to trimming and J lost 5 bases, with 21 bases between them. CDR3 loop: CASSLPDSNDWGYGYTF. The CDR3 DNA follows: TGTGCCAGCAGCTTACCTGACAGCAATGATTGGGGATATGGCTACACCTTC.

Regarding this clonotype: A read error likely explains this, since a far larger clone differs by one base. The J gene is TRBJ2-5, the V gene TRBV5-6; 7 nucleotides match TRBD2. The CDR3 is 14 residues long. Germline V lookup: CDR1 SGHDT, CDR2 YYEEEE. The ends lost 3 bases at V and 1 base at J; junction bases unmatched: 3. The CDR3 loop is CASSWGGGQETQYF. The CDR3 nucleotides read TGTGCCAGCAGCTGGGGGGGGGGCCAAGAGACCCAGTACTTC.

Turning to this clonotype: Being one base from a much bigger clone, this may be a read error. The V call is TRBV20-1, the J call TRBJ2-7, with 7 bases identical to TRBD1. Trimming at V came to 3 bases and at J to 1 base, leaving 3 bases not matched to a gene. Germline V gives CDR1 DFQATT, CDR2 SNEGSKA (reference sequence). The CDR3 is made up of 13 amino acids. The CDR3 DNA reads TGCAGTGCTAGTCCGACAGGGTCCTACGAGCAGTACTTC. Its translation: CSASPTGSYEQYF.

This chain connects TRBV29-1 to TRBJ2-7, with D possibly matching TRBD1 (7 bases). Trimming stripped 4 bases from V and 4 bases from J, with 14 bases between. The CDR3 is 13 residues long. Germline V gene sequence: CDR1 SQVTM, CDR2 ANQGSEA. CDR3 bases: TGCAGCGTTGTCCAACAGGGGACTTACGAGCAGTACTTC. Its translation is CSVVQQGTYEQYF.

This clonotype has a handful of counts. V is TRBV5-6 and J is TRBJ1-1; TRBD1 agrees at 7 bases. The CDR3 extends over 12 amino acids. Germline CDR1 SGHDT, CDR2 YYEEEE. Losses at the gene ends were 4 bases for V and 5 bases for J; bases not matched to a gene: 2. CDR3 DNA: TGTGCCAGCAGCCGGGACAGTACTGAAGCTTTCTTT. This gives the protein CASSRDSTEAFF.

About this clonotype itself: Here the CDR3 omits its conserved ending phenylalanine or tryptophan, so a read error is the likely source. No DNA is shown, since the ends of the CDR3 on it are uncertain; the CDR3 is the one TCRdb lists. V gene TRBV19 combines with J gene TRBJ2-6; the table's D call, TRBD1, has no DNA check behind it. The CDR3 region is 9 residues in length, termini included. Germline CDR1 reads LNHDA; CDR2 reads SQIVND (reference sequence). CDR3 amino acids: CASSTRTDT.

DNA of the CDR3: TGTGCCAGCAGTGAGGGAGGAGCCGGGGAGCTGTTTTTT. This gives the protein CASSEGGAGELFF. The chain links TRBV25-1 to TRBJ2-2, with D possibly TRBD2 on 6 matching bases. Trimming took 3 bases from V and 6 from J, leaving 8 bases between them. The CDR3 has 13 amino acids. Per the germline V gene, CDR1 is MGHDK and CDR2 is SYGVNS.

The V gene is TRBV10-3, the J gene TRBJ2-7, with 7 bases lining up with TRBD2. Germline CDR1 and CDR2: ENHRY and SYGVKD. The CDR3 sequence is 12 residues long. Trimming at V came to 11 bases and at J to 4 bases, leaving 8 bases not matched to a gene. In nucleotides, the CDR3 is TGTGCCGCTAACTCGGGGGGATACGAGCAGTACTTC. This sequence encodes CAANSGGYEQYF.

This clonotype was picked up many times. The gene calls are TRBV11-2 and TRBJ2-7; 9 bases are shared with TRBD1. Germline-derived CDR1 and CDR2 are SGHAT and FQNNGV. CDR3 size: 14 residues. The J segment lost 5 bases and the V segment lost 5 bases, leaving 7 bases of the junction unmatched. CDR3 in amino acids: CASSPPGQGNEQYF. The CDR3 bases are TGTGCCAGCAGCCCCCCGGGACAGGGTAACGAGCAGTACTTC.

Notes on this clonotype: Compared with germline, one end of the junction differs, possibly owing to a read error. The chain is built from TRBV7-8 and TRBJ1-5; no definite D call. The CDR3 has 13 amino acids. The germline CDR1 and CDR2 sequences are SGHVS and FQNEAQ. The CDR3, as DNA: TGCGCCAGCAGCCCCTCTGATCAGTCGCCCCAGCATTTT. This translates into CASSPSDQSPQHF.

The J gene is TRBJ1-3, the V gene TRBV5-5, with D possibly being TRBD1 (5 bases). Trimming removed 3 bases at V and 8 bases at J, with 9 bases between. Germline-derived CDR1 and CDR2 are SGHKS and YYEKEE (reference sequence). There are 12 residues in the CDR3. DNA for the CDR3: TGTGCCAGCAGCTCCCAGGGTGACACCATATATTTT. Translation: CASSSQGDTIYF.

The J gene is TRBJ1-2, the V gene TRBV29-1; TRBD1 is a possible D gene (5 bases). This CDR3 has 11 residues. V was clipped by 7 bases and J by 4 bases, with 10 bases between them. Looked up from germline, CDR1 is SQVTM and CDR2 is ANQGSEA. CDR3 bases: TGCAGCGGTCAACAGGCCTATGGCTACACCTTC. Amino acids: CSGQQAYGYTF.

The CDR3 here is CASSHPLSGQGVYYGYTF. The CDR3 DNA reads TGTGCCAGCAGTCACCCACTCTCGGGACAGGGGGTATACTATGGCTACACCTTC. The chain employs TRBV12-3 or TRBV12-4 and TRBJ1-2; 11 bases agree with TRBD1. CDR3 length: 18 residues. Losses at the gene ends were 5 bases for V and 3 bases for J; bases not matched to a gene: 14.

The CDR3 DNA reads TGTGCCAGCAGCCGCCGGGACAGTAATTCACCCCTCCACTTT. Residues: CASSRRDSNSPLHF. The chain joins TRBV7-2 to TRBJ1-6; TRBD1 matches at 7 bases. The ends lost 5 bases at V and 6 bases at J; junction bases unmatched: 4. Germline-derived CDR1 and CDR2 are SGHTA and FQGNSA. The length of the CDR3 is 14 residues.

This clonotype was seen at least ten times. The chain couples TRBV12-3 or TRBV12-4 to TRBJ1-6; no reliable D call. Trimming stripped 3 bases from V and 9 bases from J, with 9 bases between. This CDR3 is 13 amino acids long. The CDR3 protein is CASSFYGRSPLHF. CDR3 coding DNA: TGTGCCAGCAGTTTCTACGGCCGTTCACCCCTCCACTTT.

As to this clonotype: A much larger clonotype is one base distant, so this may be a read error. The rearrangement uses TRBV6-1 and TRBJ2-7, with D possibly being TRBD1 (6 bases). There are 13 residues in the CDR3. Looked up from germline, CDR1 is MNHNS and CDR2 is SASEGT. The CDR3 bases are TGTGCCACCAGTTTACCGGGACACTACGAGCAGTACTTC. This translates into CATSLPGHYEQYF.

This clonotype has ten or more counts. Sequence at one end of the junction differs from germline and may be a read error. The rearrangement uses TRBV7-3 and TRBJ2-5; D might be TRBD1 (6 bases). CDR3 length equals 16 residues. CDR1 is SGHTA, CDR2 FQGTGA, per germline. CDR3 in DNA: TGTGCCAGCAGCATAACAGGGAGTCGGGGTCAAGAGACCCAGTACTTC. It specifies CASSITGSRGQETQYF.

This clonotype has at least ten counts. The chain couples TRBV24-1 to TRBJ1-1; D unclear. Trimming shortened V by 5 bases and J by 1 base, and 4 bases separated the two germline ends. The CDR3 runs to 12 residues. Looked up from germline, CDR1 is KGHDR and CDR2 is SFDVKD. The CDR3 nucleotides are TGTGCCACCAGTGCGGGGAACACTGAAGCTTTCTTT. Translated, it gives CATSAGNTEAFF.

This chain uses TRBV7-2 with TRBJ2-5; 7 bases are shared with TRBD2. CDR3 length equals 16 residues. From germline, CDR1 is SGHTA and CDR2 FQGNSA. Germline trimming cut 0 bases from V and 4 bases from J; bases unmatched to any gene: 8. The CDR3 spells CASSLAGGVIGETQYF. CDR3 DNA sequence: TGTGCCAGCAGCTTAGCGGGGGGGGTTATTGGAGAGACCCAGTACTTC.

This clonotype came up a few times. This chain links TRBV12-3 or TRBV12-4 with TRBJ1-2; a possible D gene is TRBD1 (5 bases). With 6 bases removed from V and 7 bases from J, the gap between germline ends came to 15 bases. There are 13 residues in the CDR3. For the CDR3, the DNA is TGTGCCAGCAGCCCCGGATCTGGGGGTGGCTACACCTTC. Protein: CASSPGSGGGYTF.

V usage is TRBV10-3 and J usage is TRBJ1-6, with TRBD1 identical over 7 bases. Germline trimming cut 10 bases from V and 7 bases from J; bases unmatched to any gene: 19. There are 17 residues in the CDR3. Per the germline V gene, CDR1 is ENHRY and CDR2 is SYGVKD. CDR3 bases: TGTGCCAGTGCCGATCTAACATGGACAGGAGAAAATTCACCCCTCCACTTT. Translation gives CASADLTWTGENSPLHF.

This clonotype was seen ten or more times. The J gene is TRBJ2-7, the V gene TRBV19; tentative D call: TRBD1 (6 bases). The CDR3 runs to 13 residues. Between the trimmed V and J ends, which lost 5 bases and 4 bases, there was a span of 12 bases. Germline CDR1 LNHDA, CDR2 SQIVND (reference sequence). CDR3 amino acids: CASSRRGSYEQYF. Here the CDR3 DNA reads TGTGCCAGTAGTCGCAGGGGATCGTACGAGCAGTACTTC.

This clonotype appeared a few times. The chain couples TRBV18 to TRBJ1-1, with TRBD1 matching 8 bases. The CDR3 spans 12 residues. J was trimmed by 12 bases and V by 2 bases; bases with no gene match: 5. Germline CDR1 is KGHSH and CDR2 is LQKENI. DNA for the CDR3: TGTGCCAGCTCACCAGGGACAGGTGTAACTTTCTTT. Translating it yields CASSPGTGVTFF.

This clonotype showed up just a few times. The rearrangement links TRBV7-9 to TRBJ2-2; 7 bases align to TRBD1. The trim removed 4 bases at V and 3 bases at J, leaving 8 bases unmatched. CDR1 is SEHNR and CDR2 is FQNEAQ in the germline V gene (reference sequence). This CDR3 has 16 amino acids. CDR3 nucleotides: TGTGCCAGCAGCTCAGACAGGGATTGGTACACCGGGGAGCTGTTTTTT. This gives the protein CASSSDRDWYTGELFF.

Ten or more counts support this clonotype. J is TRBJ2-2 and V is TRBV11-2; D not certain. CDR3 length: 12 residues. Trimming took off 5 bases at V and 9 bases at J, with 10 bases between the two ends. Germline V lookup: CDR1 SGHAT, CDR2 FQNNGV. The CDR3 bases are TGTGCCAGCAGCCTAGGCGACCGGGAGCTGTTTTTT. It is translated as CASSLGDRELFF.